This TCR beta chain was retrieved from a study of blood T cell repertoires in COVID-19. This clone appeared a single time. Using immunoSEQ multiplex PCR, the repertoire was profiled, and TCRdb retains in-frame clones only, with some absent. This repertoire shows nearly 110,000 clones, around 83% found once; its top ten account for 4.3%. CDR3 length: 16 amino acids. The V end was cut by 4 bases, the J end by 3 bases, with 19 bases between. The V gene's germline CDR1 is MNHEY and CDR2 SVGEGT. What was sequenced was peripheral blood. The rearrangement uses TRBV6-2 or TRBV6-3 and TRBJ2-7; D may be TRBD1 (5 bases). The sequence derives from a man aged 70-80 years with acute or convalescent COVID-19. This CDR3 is CASSFRIDSSDYEQYF. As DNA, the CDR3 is TGTGCCAGCAGTTTTCGAATCGACAGCTCCGACTACGAGCAGTACTTC.